This record concerns one T cell receptor beta chain sequence. This record belongs to a study of shared clonotypes between healthy human individuals. The overall study: A couple of female and three male donors aged 18 to 49 were enrolled.

All the donors were Caucasian adults who lived in Nashville, Tennessee. The assay used deep level. Some clones are missing from TCRdb's copy, which holds only in-frame ones; the method was immunoSEQ multiplex PCR. The repertoire has around 1.5 million clones, 95% to 99% of them found once; the top ten carry less than 0.55%. The CDR3 sequence is 16 residues long. V shed 4 bases and J 3 bases; nucleotides not matched to a gene: 12. The germline CDR1 and CDR2 sequences are SGHDT and YYEEEE. The sequence was collected from a man aged 25-45 years in good health. The rearrangement joins TRBV5-6 to TRBJ2-7, with 8 bases aligning to TRBD2. Specimen: naive CD4+ T cells sorted from blood. Subset here: CD45RA+ positively selected. The CDR3 DNA is TGTGCCAGCAGCCCGACTCTTAGCGGGACCCACTACGAGCAGTACTTC. It translates to CASSPTLSGTHYEQYF.